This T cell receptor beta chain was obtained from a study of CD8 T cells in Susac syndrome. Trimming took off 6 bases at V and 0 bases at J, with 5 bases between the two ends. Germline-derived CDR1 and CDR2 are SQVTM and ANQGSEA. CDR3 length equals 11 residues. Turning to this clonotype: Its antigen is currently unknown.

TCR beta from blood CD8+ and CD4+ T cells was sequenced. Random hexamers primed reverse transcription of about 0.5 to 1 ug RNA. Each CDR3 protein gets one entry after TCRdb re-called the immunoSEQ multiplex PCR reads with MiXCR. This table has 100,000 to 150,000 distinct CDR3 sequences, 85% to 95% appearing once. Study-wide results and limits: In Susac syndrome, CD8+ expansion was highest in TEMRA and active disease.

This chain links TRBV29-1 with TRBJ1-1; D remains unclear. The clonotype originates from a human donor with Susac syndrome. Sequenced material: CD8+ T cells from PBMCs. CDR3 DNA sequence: TGCAGCGTGGCCATGAACACTGAAGCTTTCTTT. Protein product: CSVAMNTEAFF.